This T cell receptor (beta chain) was sequenced for a study of control samples from healthy donors and cancer patients. V gave up 4 bases and J gave up 1 base; unmatched junction bases: 8. Germline V CDR1 and CDR2: LGHNA, YNFKEQ. This CDR3 region has 17 residues. Clones were sequenced by immunoSEQ multiplex PCR, and TCRdb holds only the in-frame ones, with some missing. The sample yields 90,000 to 130,000 clones, approximately 80% seen once. V is TRBV4-2 and J is TRBJ2-5; 11 bases map to TRBD1. This sequence originates from a young man in good health. Sequenced input: blood. CDR3 DNA: TGTGCCAGCAGCCTTACCCAGGGACAGGGGGGCCAAGAGACCCAGTACTTC. It yields the protein CASSLTQGQGGQETQYF.